The 15 T cell receptor beta chains listed next were all sequenced from one sample in a study of CD8+ T cells in alopecia areata (dated by TCRdb to between 2017 and 2018). According to the study, the label for this sample's treatment or condition signals: oral pan-JAK inhibitor, 5-10 mg twice daily. Library method: the immunoSEQ multiplex PCR assay. For TCR sequencing, RNA was extracted from every sample and reverse transcribed into cDNA to serve as template. The clones in this table, taken by TCRdb from immuneACCESS, are in-frame only. Not every clone is retained; where verified, under half of the shortfall comes from an unresolved V gene, and the cause of the rest is unknown. The sample has a few hundred thousand clones on record, over 40% of them singletons. The ten largest make up approximately 2.4% of the sample. The specimen comprised CD4+ T cells sorted from blood, sampled at approximately week 36, from a patient treated with tofacitinib. These TCRs come from a human donor with alopecia areata.

This sequence joins TRBV5-1 and TRBJ2-2; 9 bases fit TRBD1. Germline trimming cut 0 bases from V and 4 bases from J; bases unmatched to any gene: 4. Germline loops: CDR1 SGHRS, CDR2 YFSETQ. The CDR3 consists of 16 residues. CDR3 protein: CASSLGDREGTGELFF. The CDR3 DNA follows: TGCGCCAGCAGCTTGGGGGACAGGGAAGGCACCGGGGAGCTGTTTTTT.

V is TRBV5-1 and J is TRBJ2-7; TRBD2 matches 8 bases. Germline CDR1 reads SGHRS; CDR2 reads YFSETQ. Trimming cost V 2 bases and J 1 base; bases outside gene matches: 5. CDR3 length equals 15 residues. The CDR3 region is CASSFSSGPSYEQYF. Here the CDR3 DNA reads TGCGCCAGCAGCTTTTCTAGCGGGCCGTCCTACGAGCAGTACTTC. The whole variable domain, remainder taken from reference TRBV5-1 and TRBJ2-7, is KAGVTQTPRYLIKTRGQQVTLSCSPISGHRSVSWYQQTPGQGLQFLFEYFSETQRNKGNFPGRFSGRQFSNSRSEMNVSTLELGDSALYLCASSFSSGPSYEQYFGPGTRLTVT.

This rearrangement joins TRBV19 to TRBJ2-7, with 11 bases lining up with TRBD1. V dropped 8 bases and J dropped 3; count of bases not matched to a gene: 9. The CDR3 contains 15 residues. Germline assignment: CDR1 LNHDA and CDR2 SQIVND (reference sequence). CDR3 sequence: CASATSGTGGYEQYF. CDR3 in DNA: TGTGCCAGTGCAACCTCCGGGACAGGGGGCTACGAGCAGTACTTC. Full variable domain (missing parts from reference TRBV19 and TRBJ2-7): DGGITQSPKYLFRKEGQNVTLSCEQNLNHDAMYWYRQDPGQGLRLIYYSQIVNDFQKGDIAEGYSVSREKKESFPLTVTSAQKNPTAFYLCASATSGTGGYEQYFGPGTRLTVT.

This clone was counted between two and nine times. This chain joins TRBV30 and TRBJ2-1, with D perhaps matching TRBD1 or TRBD2 (6 bases each). Germline loops: CDR1 GTSNPN, CDR2 SVGIG (reference sequence). This CDR3 is built from 13 residues. V lost 5 bases, J lost 6 bases, and 14 bases lay in between. The chain's CDR3 is CAWGRLQGNEQFF. The CDR3 DNA reads as TGTGCCTGGGGGAGGCTACAGGGCAATGAGCAGTTCTTC.

The rearrangement uses TRBV5-1 and TRBJ2-7; 12 bases are shared with TRBD1. The CDR3 has 15 amino acids. Germline CDR1 is SGHRS and CDR2 is YFSETQ. The ends lost 4 bases at V and 6 bases at J; junction bases unmatched: 8. CDR3 DNA: TGCGCCAGCAGCCGCCCGGGACAGGGGGCGGGCGAGCAGTACTTC. Translating gives CASSRPGQGAGEQYF. The entire variable domain, with the rest obtained from reference TRBV5-1 and TRBJ2-7, is as follows: KAGVTQTPRYLIKTRGQQVTLSCSPISGHRSVSWYQQTPGQGLQFLFEYFSETQRNKGNFPGRFSGRQFSNSRSEMNVSTLELGDSALYLCASSRPGQGAGEQYFGPGTRLTVT.

The genes are TRBV30 and TRBJ2-3; D not certain. Trimming took off 4 bases at V and 4 bases at J, with 6 bases between the two ends. Germline values: CDR1 GTSNPN, CDR2 SVGIG (reference sequence). The CDR3 runs to 11 residues. The CDR3 protein is CAWKGADTQYF. In DNA form, the CDR3 reads TGTGCCTGGAAGGGTGCAGATACGCAGTATTTT.

The gene calls are TRBV29-1 and TRBJ1-2; a possible D gene is TRBD1 (6 bases). Looked up from germline, CDR1 is SQVTM and CDR2 is ANQGSEA. Trimming took 2 bases from V and 7 from J, leaving 11 bases between them. This CDR3 has 12 amino acids. The CDR3 protein is CSVELGAGGYTF. CDR3 nucleotide sequence: TGCAGCGTTGAATTGGGGGCCGGTGGCTACACCTTC.

CDR3 sequence (DNA): TGTGCCAGCAGCGCGACAGGACTAAACTATGGCTACACCTTC. It is translated as CASSATGLNYGYTF. The chain is built from TRBV9 and TRBJ1-2, with a tentative D call TRBD1 (6 bases). The germline gives CDR1 SGDLS, CDR2 YYNGEE. This CDR3 comprises 14 residues. Trimming pared 3 bases from V and 2 bases from J, leaving 11 bases between.

In its sample, this clone was seen a few times. J is TRBJ2-7 and V is TRBV13; 10 nucleotides align to TRBD1. This CDR3 region has 14 residues. V lost 4 bases, J lost 4 bases, and 4 bases stayed unmatched. Germline V lookup: CDR1 PRHDT, CDR2 FYEKMQ (reference sequence). The CDR3 DNA reads as TGTGCCAGCAGCTCAGGGACAGGGGTATACGAGCAGTACTTC. It specifies CASSSGTGVYEQYF.

The chain has TRBV21-1 and TRBJ1-5. TRBV21-1 is noted as a pseudogene. This CDR3 is 12 amino acids long. Here the CDR3 reads CARPRPDQPQHF. CDR3 coding DNA: TGTGCCAGGCCCCGACCGGACCAGCCCCAGCATTTT.

This sequence joins TRBV5-4 and TRBJ2-1, with D maybe TRBD2 (6 bases). CDR1 is SGHNT and CDR2 is YYREEE in the germline V gene (reference sequence). The CDR3 sequence is 15 residues long. V gave up 0 bases and J gave up 7 bases, with 14 bases separating them. CDR3: CASSLVVGGVNEQFF. The CDR3 nucleotides are TGTGCCAGCAGCTTGGTAGTGGGAGGTGTTAATGAGCAGTTCTTC.

A few counts support this clone. The chain links TRBV7-9 to TRBJ1-4; unclear D gene. The CDR3 sequence is 12 residues long. Trimming pared 3 bases from V and 6 bases from J, leaving 5 bases between. Germline CDR1 reads SEHNR; CDR2 reads FQNEAQ (reference sequence). The CDR3, as DNA: TGTGCCAGCAGCTTCCCTGATGAAAAACTGTTTTTT. Amino acids: CASSFPDEKLFF.

This clone turned up a few times. V gene TRBV7-8 combines with J gene TRBJ1-5; D is undetermined. The CDR3 has 14 residues. Trimming stripped 5 bases from V and 0 bases from J, with 8 bases between. CDR1 and CDR2 (germline): SGHVS, FQNEAQ. The CDR3 here is CASSPVSSNQPQHF. In nucleotides, the CDR3 is TGTGCCAGCAGCCCAGTCAGTAGCAATCAGCCCCAGCATTTT. The complete variable domain, with remaining parts taken from reference TRBV7-8 and TRBJ1-5, reads GAGVSQSPRYKVAKRGQDVALRCDPISGHVSLFWYQQALGQGPEFLTYFQNEAQLDKSGLPSDRFFAERPEGSVSTLKIQRTQQEDSAVYLCASSPVSSNQPQHFGDGTRLSIL.

The chain carries TRBV27 and TRBJ1-2; D gene unclear. Trimming shortened V by 6 bases and J by 1 base, and 9 bases separated the two germline ends. Germline V gene lookup returns CDR1 MNHEY and CDR2 SMNVEV (reference sequence). The CDR3 covers 13 residues. CDR3 in amino acids: CASRTRDNYGYTF. For the CDR3, the DNA is TGTGCCAGCAGGACGCGGGATAACTATGGCTACACCTTC.

V is TRBV29-1 and J is TRBJ2-7; no reliable D call. The CDR3 contains 11 residues. The V gene lost 4 bases and the J gene lost 5 bases, with 9 bases spanning the gap. CDR1 and CDR2 from the germline V gene are SQVTM and ANQGSEA. The CDR3 loop is CSVGEVHEQYF. CDR3 DNA sequence: TGCAGCGTTGGAGAAGTCCACGAGCAGTACTTC.